These T cell receptor beta chains were read from a single sample in a study of T cells in Graves' hyperthyroidism and ophthalmopathy. TCRdb analysed the multiplex PCR reads with MiXCR anew, one entry per CDR3 protein. The sample shows some 740,000 distinct CDR3 sequences, 12% to 15% of them seen only once. The sample taken for sequencing was blood. These receptors originate from a woman aged 18-29 years with Graves' hyperthyroidism. The CDR3 runs from the conserved cysteine through the conserved F or W. The order of the fields is V gene, J gene, D gene, CDR3 length, clone size, CDR3 DNA, CDR3 protein. A D gene is named only where the DNA matches it firmly. A row's size may be missing; if present it is once, few, many or a size class.

TRBV20-1,TRBJ2-3,NA,11,many,TGCAGTGCTAGCGGAATAGATACGCAGTATTTT,CSASGIDTQYF
TRBV12-3/TRBV12-4,TRBJ2-5,TRBD1,13,many,TGTGCCAGCAGGGGACAGGGCCCAGAGACCCAGTACTTC,CASRGQGPETQYF
TRBV11-2,TRBJ2-1,NA,14,many,TGTGCCAGCAGCTTATTATCAGGGGTCAATGAGCAGTTCTTC,CASSLLSGVNEQFF
TRBV4-3,TRBJ2-1,NA,16,few,TGCGCCAGCAGCCAAGATCGGGACTCCAAGAACAATGAGCAGTTCTTC,CASSQDRDSKNNEQFF
TRBV6-2/TRBV6-3,TRBJ1-2,TRBD1,14,NA,TGTGCCAGCAGTGACCGGAGGACAGGCTATGGCTACACCTTC,CASSDRRTGYGYTF
TRBV18,TRBJ2-3,TRBD1,16,NA,TGTGCCAGCTCGCAGAGGACAGGGAAAGGCACAGATACGCAGTATTTT,CASSQRTGKGTDTQYF
TRBV29-1,TRBJ2-7,NA,14,NA,TGCAGCGTTGAAGATCCTTATCTTGCCGGCGAGCAGTGCTTC,CSVEDPYLAGEQCF
TRBV11-2,TRBJ2-1,NA,15,many,TGTGCCAGCAGCTTAACTCTTACTCTATACAATGAGCAGTTCTTC,CASSLTLTLYNEQFF
TRBV28,TRBJ2-1,TRBD1,17,many,TGTGCCAGCAGTTTAGCCTTCCCCGGGACAGTAAGCAATGAGCAGTTCTTC,CASSLAFPGTVSNEQFF
TRBV18,TRBJ1-1,NA,14,many,TGTGCCAGCTCACCGTTAGGGTTTAACACTGAAGCTTTCTTT,CASSPLGFNTEAFF
TRBV3-1,TRBJ2-1,NA,14,few,TGTGCCAGCAGCAAGGGGAAGGGCTACAATGAGCAGTTCTTC,CASSKGKGYNEQFF
TRBV5-4,TRBJ2-7,TRBD2,18,NA,TGTGCCAGCAGCTTGAAGGGACTAGCGGGAGGAATGATGTACGAGCAGTACTTC,CASSLKGLAGGMMYEQYF
TRBV28,TRBJ2-1,NA,14,many,TGTGCCAGCAGCCTACGGGGGCCCTACAATGAGCAGTTCTTC,CASSLRGPYNEQFF
TRBV25-1,TRBJ1-6,NA,11,few,TGTGCCAGCGGACCCCGATCACCCCTCCACTTT,CASGPRSPLHF
TRBV7-2,TRBJ2-7,NA,11,many,TGTGCCAGCAGCAGTTACAACGAGCAGTACTTC,CASSSYNEQYF
TRBV14,TRBJ1-4,NA,14,NA,TGTGCCAGCAGCCAAAGTGGGAGGCATGAAAAACTGTTTTTT,CASSQSGRHEKLFF
TRBV6-1,TRBJ2-7,NA,14,NA,TGTGCCAGCAGGGAGAGGGGTAGAGGGTACGAGCAGTACTTC,CASRERGRGYEQYF
TRBV6-2/TRBV6-3,TRBJ2-7,NA,14,NA,TGTGCCAGCAGTTACAACGGACTCTCGCTGGAGCAGTACTTC,CASSYNGLSLEQYF
TRBV19,TRBJ2-7,NA,17,few,TGTGCCAGTAGTATTGCAAATGACAATCATTACTCCTACGAGCAGTACTTC,CASSIANDNHYSYEQYF
TRBV4-1,TRBJ1-6,TRBD1,12,few,TGCGCCAGCAGCCAGGCTGGACAGGCCCTCCACTTT,CASSQAGQALHF
TRBV7-8,TRBJ1-5,NA,15,many,TGTGCCAGCAGCTTAAATAGGGGGGGCAATCAGCCCCAGCATTTT,CASSLNRGGNQPQHF
TRBV7-9,TRBJ2-7,NA,16,many,TGTGCCAGCAGCCCCCTAATAGGACAGAGGCCCTACGAGCAGTACTTC,CASSPLIGQRPYEQYF
TRBV7-9,TRBJ2-1,NA,8,NA,TGTGCCAGCAGCGCAGGGTTCTTC,CASSAGFF
TRBV27,TRBJ2-7,NA,14,many,TGTGCCAGCAGTTCTGAACTCTCCCGCTACGAGCAGTACTTC,CASSSELSRYEQYF
TRBV10-3,TRBJ2-1,TRBD2,15,few,TGTGCCATCAGCGATCCGGGACTAGCGTTAAATGAGCAGTTCTTC,CAISDPGLALNEQFF
TRBV6-1,TRBJ2-7,TRBD1,13,many,TGTGCCAGCAGCCTAGGACAGGGTACCGAGCAGTACTTC,CASSLGQGTEQYF
TRBV7-3,TRBJ2-3,TRBD1,15,many,TGTGCCAGCAGCTCTTCAGGGGGTCGCACAGATACGCAGTATTTT,CASSSSGGRTDTQYF
TRBV7-2,TRBJ1-2,NA,17,many,TGTGCCAGCAGCTTAGCGGTCGGGTCAGGGATCAACTATGGCTACACCTTC,CASSLAVGSGINYGYTF
TRBV27,TRBJ2-7,NA,16,NA,TGTGCCAGCAGACCGCTAGGGCTGGCGAGCTCCTACGAGCAGTACTTC,CASRPLGLASSYEQYF
TRBV11-2,TRBJ2-2,NA,14,NA,TGTGCCAGCAGCTTAGTTAGGCAACCCGGGGAGCTGTTTTTT,CASSLVRQPGELFF
TRBV5-1,TRBJ1-1,NA,14,NA,TGCGCCAGCAGCTTATTACCGGGTAGGCCTGAAGCTTTCTTT,CASSLLPGRPEAFF
TRBV27,TRBJ2-1,TRBD2,15,few,TGTGCCAGCAGTCCGCCCAGCGGGAGGGTCGATGAGCAGTTCTTC,CASSPPSGRVDEQFF
TRBV11-2,TRBJ2-7,NA,12,NA,TGTGCCAGCAGCTCCATGACATACGAGCAGTACTTC,CASSSMTYEQYF
TRBV12-3/TRBV12-4,TRBJ1-1,NA,14,NA,TGTGCCAGCACTGGGCAGTCGGTGAACACTGAAGCTTTCTTT,CASTGQSVNTEAFF
TRBV2,TRBJ1-1,TRBD1,16,NA,TGTGCCAGCAGACAACCTACAGGGGGCAAGGACACTGAAGCTTTCTTT,CASRQPTGGKDTEAFF